The 30 T cell receptor beta chains reported below all come from one sample, sequenced in a study of graft-versus-host responses after intestinal transplantation. These receptors are not linked to any known antigen. The repertoire was sequenced with immunoSEQ multiplex PCR; TCRdb's copy has only in-frame clones and lacks some. This sample carries around 90,000 clones, approximately 92% of them seen once, and the ten largest clones take approximately 0.3%. Here the sequenced sample was unstimulated CD4+ T cells sorted from spleen or lymph node cells, taken before intestinal transplant. The receptors derive from a human donor who received an intestinal transplant.

The rearrangement joins TRBV18 to TRBJ1-1; 7 nucleotides line up with TRBD1. With V trimmed by 4 bases and J by 3 bases, 5 bases remained unmatched. The CDR3 is made up of 14 amino acids. Germline lookup yields CDR1 KGHSH and CDR2 LQKENI. The CDR3 nucleotides are TGTGCCAGCTCACTCGGACAGGAGGACACTGAAGCTTTCTTT. Its protein is CASSLGQEDTEAFF.

The rearrangement links TRBV28 to TRBJ1-6; D perhaps matches TRBD1 (6 bases). V dropped 3 bases and J dropped 5 bases, with 14 bases sitting between them. This CDR3 spans 16 amino acids. CDR1 is MDHEN and CDR2 is SYDVKM in the germline V gene. CDR3 in amino acids: CASSLMGQGNNSPLHF. DNA of the CDR3: TGTGCCAGCAGTTTGATGGGGCAGGGGAATAATTCACCCCTCCACTTT.

The CDR3 sequence is CASSYPGSGTGELFF. Written as DNA, the CDR3 is TGTGCCAGCAGTTACCCGGGGTCAGGCACCGGGGAGCTGTTTTTT. The J gene is TRBJ2-2, the V gene TRBV6-5; TRBD2 is a possible D gene (5 bases). The V and J ends lost 2 bases and 4 bases respectively, with 11 bases between them. The CDR3 contains 15 residues. Germline CDR1 reads MNHEY; CDR2 reads SVGAGI.

This rearrangement joins TRBV9 to TRBJ2-3, with D perhaps TRBD1 or TRBD2 (6 bases each). V was clipped by 1 base and J by 4 bases, with 13 bases between them. There are 15 residues in the CDR3. Germline CDR1 reads SGDLS; CDR2 reads YYNGEE. The CDR3 nucleotides are TGTGCCAGCAGCGTATTAGGGGGGAGCTCAGATACGCAGTATTTT. Its translation is CASSVLGGSSDTQYF. Variable domain in full (rest from reference TRBV9 and TRBJ2-3): DSGVTQTPKHLITATGQRVTLRCSPRSGDLSVYWYQQSLDQGLQFLIQYYNGEERAKGNILERFSAQQFPDLHSELNLSSLELGDSALYFCASSVLGGSSDTQYFGPGTRLTVL.

Here the CDR3 DNA reads TGCAGTGCTAGAGCGGACACTGAAGCTTTCTTT. Translation: CSARADTEAFF. The gene calls are TRBV20-1 and TRBJ1-1, with D unresolved. V was shortened by 1 base and J by 3 bases, with 3 bases between the two germline ends. This CDR3 contains 11 residues. The germline CDR1 and CDR2 sequences are DFQATT and SNEGSKA (reference sequence).

The rearrangement links TRBV28 to TRBJ1-6, with D tentatively TRBD1 (6 bases). V was shortened by 6 bases and J by 1 base, with 13 bases between the two germline ends. Germline CDR1 and CDR2: MDHEN and SYDVKM. CDR3 length equals 16 residues. CDR3 loop: CASRVQGFSYNSPLHF. CDR3 sequence (DNA): TGTGCCAGCAGGGTCCAGGGGTTTTCCTATAATTCACCCCTCCACTTT.

This chain uses TRBV6-5 with TRBJ1-2, with D possibly matching TRBD1 (6 bases). Trimming took 7 bases from V and 3 from J, leaving 18 bases between them. The CDR3 loop spans 15 amino acids. From germline, CDR1 is MNHEY and CDR2 SVGAGI. The CDR3 sequence is CASTLRGGRDYGYTF. The CDR3 DNA is TGTGCCAGCACCCTAAGGGGGGGGAGGGACTATGGCTACACCTTC.

This chain joins TRBV5-6 and TRBJ2-7; D gene uncertain. This CDR3 comprises 11 residues. Germline assignment: CDR1 SGHDT and CDR2 YYEEEE. Trimming stripped 4 bases from V and 4 bases from J, with 6 bases between. CDR3 region: CASSTLYEQYF. The CDR3 DNA follows: TGTGCCAGCAGCACCCTATACGAGCAGTACTTC.

The chain employs TRBV29-1 and TRBJ2-7, with 11 bases matching TRBD2. J gave up 10 bases and V 0 bases, and 8 bases lay outside the gene matches. The V gene's germline CDR1 is SQVTM and CDR2 ANQGSEA. This CDR3 has 14 amino acids. CDR3 nucleotide sequence: TGCAGCGTTGAAGATCCGGCTAGCGGGAGGATCCAGTACTTC. This sequence encodes CSVEDPASGRIQYF.

The chain recombines TRBV19 with TRBJ2-6; D unclear. CDR1 and CDR2 from the germline V gene are LNHDA and SQIVND (reference sequence). CDR3 length: 14 residues. Trimming removed 4 bases from V and 4 bases from J, with 8 bases in between. The CDR3 sequence: CASSKIAGANVLTF. The CDR3, as DNA: TGTGCCAGTAGTAAAATCGCCGGGGCCAACGTCCTGACTTTC.

The J gene is TRBJ2-7, the V gene TRBV7-9; no clear D. The CDR3 is 14 amino acids. Trimming cost V 4 bases and J 2 bases, with 12 bases left between them. The V gene's germline CDR1 is SEHNR and CDR2 FQNEAQ (reference sequence). The CDR3 is CASSYQGPAYEQYF. The DNA of the CDR3 is TGTGCCAGCAGCTACCAAGGACCGGCCTACGAGCAGTACTTC.

V usage is TRBV14 and J usage is TRBJ2-5; D perhaps matches TRBD1 (5 bases). CDR1 and CDR2 (germline): SGHDN, FVKESK. The CDR3 covers 14 residues. Trimming cost V 0 bases and J 4 bases, with 9 bases left between them. CDR3 nucleotide sequence: TGTGCCAGCAGCCAAGATTCAGGGCCAGAGACCCAGTACTTC. Its translation is CASSQDSGPETQYF. The whole variable domain, remainder taken from reference TRBV14 and TRBJ2-5, is EAGVTQFPSHSVIEKGQTVTLRCDPISGHDNLYWYRRVMGKEIKFLLHFVKESKQDESGMPNNRFLAERTGGTYSTLKVQPAELEDSGVYFCASSQDSGPETQYFGPGTRLLVL.

The genes are TRBV30 and TRBJ2-4; the D gene could be TRBD1 or TRBD2 (6 bases each). The CDR3 runs 17 residues. Germline V CDR1 and CDR2: GTSNPN, SVGIG (reference sequence). V was clipped by 1 base and J by 3 bases, with 19 bases between them. CDR3 coding DNA: TGTGCCTGGAGTGCTAACTATTGGGGGGCGGACAAAAACATTCAGTACTTC. Translating it yields CAWSANYWGADKNIQYF.

This rearrangement joins TRBV18 to TRBJ1-1; D unclear. This CDR3 comprises 15 residues. Germline lookup yields CDR1 KGHSH and CDR2 LQKENI. Trimming left V 2 bases short and J 3 bases short, with 13 bases between. CDR3: CASSPERVGDTEAFF. In nucleotides, the CDR3 is TGTGCCAGCTCACCAGAGAGGGTAGGCGACACTGAAGCTTTCTTT.

The V gene is TRBV5-1, the J gene TRBJ2-3, with 10 bases that match TRBD2. V lost 1 base, J lost 5 bases, and 7 bases stayed unmatched. Germline CDR1 and CDR2: SGHRS and YFSETQ. This CDR3 contains 16 residues. The CDR3 protein is CASSLQSGRARDTQYF. The CDR3, as DNA: TGCGCCAGCAGCTTGCAGAGCGGGAGGGCCAGAGATACGCAGTATTTT.

The V gene is TRBV9, the J gene TRBJ2-5; possible D gene TRBD1, 6 bases. Trimming cost V 0 bases and J 5 bases, with 14 bases left between them. The length of the CDR3 is 15 residues. The germline V gene encodes CDR1 SGDLS and CDR2 YYNGEE. CDR3 sequence reads: CASSVAGHFIETQYF. DNA of the CDR3: TGTGCCAGCAGCGTAGCGGGACACTTCATTGAGACCCAGTACTTC.

This chain joins TRBV2 and TRBJ1-1, with D maybe TRBD1 (6 bases). V lost 3 bases and J lost 3, with 14 bases in between. Germline assignment: CDR1 SNHLY and CDR2 FYNNEI. The CDR3 is 15 residues long. CDR3 sequence (DNA): TGTGCCAGCAGTGAGGGGGGGCTCCGGGACACTGAAGCTTTCTTT. Its translation: CASSEGGLRDTEAFF.

The rearrangement joins TRBV28 to TRBJ2-1; 8 bases align to TRBD2. The germline V gene encodes CDR1 MDHEN and CDR2 SYDVKM. Losses at the gene ends were 2 bases for V and 3 bases for J; bases not matched to a gene: 3. The CDR3 runs 15 residues. The CDR3 spells CASSLSGRYYNEQFF. CDR3 nucleotide sequence: TGTGCCAGCAGTTTAAGCGGGAGATACTACAATGAGCAGTTCTTC. The full variable domain, rest sourced from reference TRBV28 and TRBJ2-1, is DVKVTQSSRYLVKRTGEKVFLECVQDMDHENMFWYRQDPGLGLRLIYFSYDVKMKEKGDIPEGYSVSREKKERFSLILESASTNQTSMYLCASSLSGRYYNEQFFGPGTRLTVL.

This chain links TRBV7-9 with TRBJ1-4; D unclear. The germline gives CDR1 SEHNR, CDR2 FQNEAQ (reference sequence). The CDR3 runs 14 residues. The V gene lost 3 bases and the J gene lost 5 bases, with 10 bases spanning the gap. The CDR3 nucleotides are TGTGCCAGCAGCTTCCGGACTGAAAATGAAAAACTGTTTTTT. It is translated as CASSFRTENEKLFF.

The gene calls are TRBV30 and TRBJ1-1; D unclear. Germline CDR1 GTSNPN, CDR2 SVGIG (reference sequence). V gave up 2 bases and J gave up 9 bases, with 19 bases separating them. This CDR3 region has 14 residues. The CDR3 here is CAWSPQLPLSKAFF. Here the CDR3 DNA reads TGTGCCTGGAGTCCCCAACTGCCCCTTAGTAAAGCTTTCTTT.

The CDR3: CASSSLTGYEQYF. Written as DNA, the CDR3 is TGCGCCAGCAGCTCCCTAACAGGATACGAGCAGTACTTC. The chain carries TRBV5-1 and TRBJ2-7, with TRBD1 as a possible D gene (5 bases). CDR3 size: 13 residues. Per the germline V gene, CDR1 is SGHRS and CDR2 is YFSETQ. Trimming took 3 bases from V and 4 from J, leaving 11 bases between them.

This chain joins TRBV6-1 and TRBJ1-1, with D tentatively TRBD1 (6 bases). The CDR3 is 14 amino acids. The ends were cut back, 6 bases at V and 0 bases at J, with 11 bases in the middle. Germline lookup yields CDR1 MNHNS and CDR2 SASEGT. The CDR3 here is CASRPDRMNTEAFF. The CDR3 bases are TGTGCCAGCAGGCCTGACAGGATGAACACTGAAGCTTTCTTT.

This chain connects TRBV15 to TRBJ1-4, with TRBD1 as a possible D gene (5 bases). The CDR3 has 16 residues. Between the trimmed V and J ends, which lost 0 bases and 5 bases, there was a span of 13 bases. The V gene's germline CDR1 is LNHNV and CDR2 YYDKDF (reference sequence). The CDR3 is CATSREAGWGNEKLFF. CDR3 bases: TGTGCCACCAGCAGAGAGGCAGGGTGGGGGAATGAAAAACTGTTTTTT.

V and J are TRBV18 and TRBJ2-3; D not certain. The V end lost 5 bases, the J end lost 4 bases, and 16 bases lay between the germline ends. CDR3 length equals 15 residues. CDR1 KGHSH and CDR2 LQKENI come from the germline V gene. CDR3: CASSNAIVVADTQYF. The CDR3 DNA is TGTGCCAGCTCAAACGCGATTGTTGTAGCAGATACGCAGTATTTT. Complete variable domain (other parts from reference TRBV18 and TRBJ2-3): NAGVMQNPRHLVRRRGQEARLRCSPMKGHSHVYWYRQLPEEGLKFMVYLQKENIIDESGMPKERFSAEFPKEGPSILRIQQVVRGDSAAYFCASSNAIVVADTQYFGPGTRLTVL.

The chain couples TRBV7-6 to TRBJ2-5; 9 nucleotides align to TRBD2. The germline V gene has CDR1 SGHVS and CDR2 FNYEAQ. The CDR3 runs 15 residues. V trimming: 1 base; J trimming: 6 bases; junction bases outside the gene matches: 6. Here the CDR3 DNA reads TGTGCCAGCAGCTTAGGCGGGAGGGCCACAAAGACCCAGTACTTC. Amino acid sequence: CASSLGGRATKTQYF.

With regard to this clone: Additional DNA sequences in this sample encode the identical CDR3. The V gene is TRBV29-1, the J gene TRBJ2-2; possible D gene TRBD2, 6 bases. The CDR3 contains 12 residues. V lost 1 base and J 6 bases, leaving 6 bases between the germline ends. Per germline, CDR1 SQVTM and CDR2 ANQGSEA. The CDR3 reads CSVEGGAGELFF. The CDR3, as DNA: TGCAGCGTTGAAGGGGGGGCCGGGGAGCTGTTTTTT.

This rearrangement joins TRBV5-1 to TRBJ2-5; D gene uncertain. Germline V gene lookup returns CDR1 SGHRS and CDR2 YFSETQ. The CDR3 contains 14 residues. The V end was cut by 0 bases, the J end by 2 bases, with 8 bases between. CDR3 DNA sequence: TGCGCCAGCAGCTTGGTATCCGATCAAGAGACCCAGTACTTC. It translates to CASSLVSDQETQYF.

The chain employs TRBV5-5 and TRBJ2-3; 10 bases line up with TRBD1. Germline CDR1 and CDR2: SGHKS and YYEKEE (reference sequence). V shed 4 bases and J 0 bases; nucleotides not matched to a gene: 11. CDR3 size: 18 residues. Here the CDR3 reads CASSADRGYSTSTDTQYF. The CDR3 DNA reads TGTGCCAGCAGCGCGGACAGGGGGTATTCTACTAGCACAGATACGCAGTATTTT. The entire variable domain, with the rest obtained from reference TRBV5-5 and TRBJ2-3, is as follows: DAGVTQSPTHLIKTRGQQVTLRCSPISGHKSVSWYQQVLGQGPQFIFQYYEKEERGRGNFPDRFSARQFPNYSSELNVNALLLGDSALYLCASSADRGYSTSTDTQYFGPGTRLTVL.

V and J are TRBV7-2 and TRBJ2-5; D is undetermined. This CDR3 is 13 amino acids long. The ends were cut back, 3 bases at V and 1 base at J, with 6 bases in the middle. Looked up from germline, CDR1 is SGHTA and CDR2 is FQGNSA. The CDR3 DNA reads TGTGCCAGCAGCTTGGATAGCCAAGAGACCCAGTACTTC. It translates to CASSLDSQETQYF. Together with reference TRBV7-2 and TRBJ2-5, the CDR3 gives the full variable domain: GAGVSQSPSNKVTEKGKDVELRCDPISGHTALYWYRQSLGQGLEFLIYFQGNSAPDKSGLPSDRFSAERTGGSVSTLTIQRTQQEDSAVYLCASSLDSQETQYFGPGTRLLVL.

In DNA form, the CDR3 reads TGTGCCAGCAGCAAAGTCCTGACTAATTGTGGCCTCCACTTT. Its translation: CASSKVLTNCGLHF. The chain employs TRBV21-1 and TRBJ1-6. TRBV21-1 is annotated as a pseudogene. The CDR3 totals 14 residues.